The T cell receptor beta chain under discussion was sequenced for a study of blood T cell repertoires in COVID-19. The overall study: Material from acute and convalescent COVID-19 was sourced from the United States, Italy and Spain. From T cells, B-cell-depleted T cells, or PBMCs came the material, which was cDNA or gDNA.

Under the authors' procedure: Amplifying reference gene primers gave estimates of nucleated cell counts. Sequencing was performed with immunoSEQ multiplex PCR; in TCRdb, only in-frame clones are kept and a portion is missing. V and J calls and clone size are as listed in that table; D and trimming were resolved from the DNA. The sample lists approximately 93,000 clones, 86% occurring once. Germline V gene lookup returns CDR1 MNHEY and CDR2 SVGEGT. V lost 2 bases and J 3 bases, leaving 14 bases between the germline ends. This CDR3 is 15 amino acids long. The TCR was taken from a man aged 50-59 years with active or convalescent COVID-19. This chain joins TRBV6-2 or TRBV6-3 and TRBJ2-7, with D perhaps matching TRBD1 (6 bases). The sample comprised peripheral blood. As DNA, the CDR3 is TGTGCCAGCAGTTACCCGACAGGACCGAGCTACGAGCAGTACTTC. This sequence encodes CASSYPTGPSYEQYF.